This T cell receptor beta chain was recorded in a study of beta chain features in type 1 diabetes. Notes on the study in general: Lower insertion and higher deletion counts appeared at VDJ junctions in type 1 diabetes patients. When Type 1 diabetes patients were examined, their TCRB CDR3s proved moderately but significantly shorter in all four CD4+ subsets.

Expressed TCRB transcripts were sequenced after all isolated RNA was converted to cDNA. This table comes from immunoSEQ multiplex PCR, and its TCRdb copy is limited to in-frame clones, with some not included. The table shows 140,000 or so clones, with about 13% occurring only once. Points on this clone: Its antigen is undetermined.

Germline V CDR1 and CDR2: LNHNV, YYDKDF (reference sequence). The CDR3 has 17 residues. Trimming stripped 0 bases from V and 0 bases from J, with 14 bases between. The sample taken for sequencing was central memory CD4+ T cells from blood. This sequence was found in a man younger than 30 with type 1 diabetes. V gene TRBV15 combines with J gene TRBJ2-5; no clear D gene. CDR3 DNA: TGTGCCACCAGCAGAGAGGCAACAGCCCGGTACCAAGAGACCCAGTACTTC. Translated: CATSREATARYQETQYF.